This TCR beta chain appears in the sequencing data of a study of blood T cell repertoires in COVID-19. The wider study: Samples representing acute and convalescent COVID-19 were sourced from the United States, Italy and Spain.

In the source study's methods: Nucleated cell counts were estimated from reference gene primer amplification. The table came from immunoSEQ multiplex PCR; TCRdb's copy has only in-frame clones and leaves some out. The V and J calls and clone size are taken from that table; D and trimming were inferred from the DNA. The table includes a few hundred thousand clones, roughly 90% detected once. With 4 bases clipped from V and 5 bases from J, the junction kept 9 bases outside the gene matches. This CDR3 has 15 amino acids. Germline V gives CDR1 SGHRS, CDR2 YFSETQ. Recruited during active infection, patients (from Seattle) were subsequently followed longitudinally.

Sample: peripheral blood. This sequence joins TRBV5-1 and TRBJ1-5; 7 bases align to TRBD1. The clonotype originates from a woman aged 25 to 39 with COVID-19, enrolled during active disease. CDR3 region: CASSPTGEDDQPQHF. CDR3 DNA: TGCGCCAGCAGCCCCACAGGGGAAGATGATCAGCCCCAGCATTTT.